Here is one T cell receptor (beta chain) with its context. Its specificity is not known. Using a J-beta primer mix together with a sample-barcoded 5' primer, a second PCR was run for roughly 7 to 11 cycles. Each CDR3 protein gets one entry after TCRdb re-called the 5' RACE reads with MiXCR. The sample includes more than 550,000 distinct CDR3 sequences, over 20% of them seen just once. The sample belongs to a study of blood T cells in healthy people across ages. This CDR3 is built from 13 residues. Germline trimming cut 5 bases from V and 7 bases from J; bases unmatched to any gene: 2. Donor samples were obtained from healthy Caucasian individuals from Russia, aged about 6 to 100. Whole-study results and caveats: Naive T cell percentage and TCR beta diversity correlated strongly. Age brought a roughly linear fall in TCR beta diversity measured per million T cells. Greater diversity and more naive CD4+ cells were seen in long-lived donors than in aged donors.

The sequence derives from a man in his 70s in good health. The sequenced sample was blood. The rearrangement links TRBV12-3 or TRBV12-4 to TRBJ1-6, with 7 positions matching TRBD1. Written as DNA, the CDR3 is TGTGCCAGCAGTGGGGACAGAAATTCACCCCTCCACTTT. Translation: CASSGDRNSPLHF.